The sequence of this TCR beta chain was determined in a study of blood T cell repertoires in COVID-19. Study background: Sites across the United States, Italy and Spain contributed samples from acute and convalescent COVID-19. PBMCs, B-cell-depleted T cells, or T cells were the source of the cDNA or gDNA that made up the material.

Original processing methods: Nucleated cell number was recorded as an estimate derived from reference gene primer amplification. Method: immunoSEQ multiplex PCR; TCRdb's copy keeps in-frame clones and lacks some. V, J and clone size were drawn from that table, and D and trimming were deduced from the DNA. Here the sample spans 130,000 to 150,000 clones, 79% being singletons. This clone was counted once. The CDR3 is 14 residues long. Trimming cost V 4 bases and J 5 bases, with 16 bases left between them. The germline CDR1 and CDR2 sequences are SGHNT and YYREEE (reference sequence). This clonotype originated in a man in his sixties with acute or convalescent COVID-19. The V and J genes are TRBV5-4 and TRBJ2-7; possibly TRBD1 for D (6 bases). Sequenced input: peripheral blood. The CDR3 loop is CASSHIRGVHEQYF. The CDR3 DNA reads TGTGCCAGCAGCCATATCAGGGGCGTACACGAGCAGTACTTC.